The rows below give T cell receptor beta chains drawn from one sample of a study of cytomegalovirus exposure and HLA in healthy donors. Data came from immunoSEQ multiplex PCR; TCRdb stores just in-frame clones and leaves some out. The sample comprises 90,000 to 150,000 clones, 74% of which are singletons, and under 14% rests with the top ten. The sample comprised PBMCs. The receptors here all came from a woman in her 50s in good health and CMV-seropositive. CDR3s include the opening cysteine and the closing phenylalanine or tryptophan. A D gene is named only where the DNA matches it firmly. Rows may omit the clone size; those that give it use once, few, many or a size class.

clone size	D gene	V gene	J gene	CDR3 protein	CDR3 DNA
NA	NA	TRBV29-1	TRBJ2-5	CSVDPAGETQYF	TGCAGCGTTGACCCCGCGGGAGAGACCCAGTACTTC
NA	NA	TRBV7-3	TRBJ1-3	CASRNSSGNTIYF	TGTGCCAGCAGAAACAGCTCTGGAAACACCATATATTTT
few	NA	TRBV12-2	TRBJ1-6	CASRLVGRGRGSPLHF	TGTGCAAGTCGCTTAGTGGGACGGGGGAGAGGTTCACCCCTCCACTTT
NA	TRBD2	TRBV7-9	TRBJ2-2	CASSLLAGGLKNTGELFF	TGTGCCAGCAGCTTGCTAGCGGGGGGTCTTAAGAACACCGGGGAGCTGTTTTTT
NA	TRBD2	TRBV6-6	TRBJ2-1	CASRRTSGMDEQFF	TGTGCCAGCAGACGGACTAGCGGGATGGATGAGCAGTTCTTC
NA	TRBD1	TRBV27	TRBJ1-4	CASGPGQNNEKLFF	TGTGCCAGCGGACCGGGACAGAATAATGAAAAACTGTTTTTT
NA	TRBD1	TRBV19	TRBJ1-1	CASSIGTEGEAFF	TGTGCCAGTAGTATTGGGACAGAAGGTGAAGCTTTCTTT
few	NA	TRBV28	TRBJ2-7	CASSFSTDAYEQYF	TGTGCCAGCAGTTTTTCGACAGACGCCTACGAGCAGTACTTC
NA	NA	TRBV5-1	TRBJ1-1	CASSPRSDTEAFF	TGCGCCAGCAGCCCAAGAAGCGACACTGAAGCTTTCTTT
NA	TRBD1	TRBV19	TRBJ2-7	CASSIYPGQIIYEQYF	TGTGCCAGTAGTATCTACCCGGGACAGATCATTTACGAGCAGTACTTC
NA	NA	TRBV19	TRBJ1-5	CASRSFGNQPQHF	TGTGCCAGTCGGAGCTTTGGCAATCAGCCCCAGCATTTT
NA	TRBD2	TRBV19	TRBJ2-6	CASNSGGGYAGANVLTF	TGTGCCAGTAACTCCGGGGGAGGGTATGCTGGGGCCAACGTCCTGACTTTC
NA	TRBD2	TRBV27	TRBJ2-7	CASSALTSGRDYEQYF	TGTGCCAGCAGTGCCTTAACTAGCGGGAGGGACTACGAGCAGTACTTC
NA	TRBD1	TRBV7-2	TRBJ1-1	CASSVLTGGPKIAFF	TGTGCCAGCAGCGTATTAACAGGGGGCCCTAAAATAGCTTTCTTT
NA	TRBD1	TRBV7-6	TRBJ2-7	CASSPSSQGQGVEQYF	TGTGCCAGCAGCCCCTCGTCCCAGGGACAGGGAGTCGAGCAGTACTTC
NA	NA	TRBV27	TRBJ2-1	CASRSGLAYNEQFF	TGTGCCAGCAGGTCGGGACTGGCCTACAATGAGCAGTTCTTC
NA	TRBD1	TRBV7-9	TRBJ1-1	CASRPGQGPEAFF	TGTGCCAGCAGACCAGGACAGGGGCCTGAAGCTTTCTTT
NA	NA	TRBV30	TRBJ2-5	CAWTYPGRQETQYF	TGTGCCTGGACTTACCCGGGGAGACAAGAGACCCAGTACTTC
NA	NA	TRBV10-3	TRBJ2-1	CAISESGGGRGEQFF	TGTGCCATCAGTGAGTCTGGGGGGGGGCGGGGTGAGCAGTTCTTC
NA	NA	TRBV6-6	TRBJ2-7	CASSTRQSYEQYF	TGTGCCAGCAGCACAAGACAGTCCTACGAGCAGTACTTC
few	NA	TRBV5-4	TRBJ2-3	CASSLGIDTQYF	TGTGCCAGCAGCTTGGGTATCGATACGCAGTATTTT
NA	TRBD1	TRBV7-3	TRBJ2-1	CASSPQGERSSYNEQFF	TGTGCCAGCAGCCCTCAGGGGGAGCGGAGCTCCTACAATGAGCAGTTCTTC
few	NA	TRBV30	TRBJ2-6	CAWGMGTGANVLTF	TGTGCCTGGGGAATGGGCACTGGGGCCAACGTCCTGACTTTC
NA	NA	TRBV5-1	TRBJ1-1	CASSLVGRGQGTEAFF	TGCGCCAGCAGCTTGGTAGGGCGGGGGCAGGGCACTGAAGCTTTCTTT
once	TRBD2	TRBV5-1	TRBJ2-7	CASSPNPGTSVYYEQYF	TGCGCCAGCAGCCCCAACCCCGGGACTAGCGTTTACTACGAGCAGTACTTC
once	NA	TRBV4-2	TRBJ1-3	CASSQPDGVTIYF	TGTGCCAGCAGCCAACCCGACGGGGTAACCATATATTTT
NA	TRBD1	TRBV5-8	TRBJ1-1	CASSLVWTGWNTEAFF	TGTGCCAGCAGCTTGGTGTGGACAGGATGGAACACTGAAGCTTTCTTT
NA	TRBD1	TRBV5-4	TRBJ2-1	CASSSGQGGNEQFF	TGTGCCAGCAGCTCGGGACAGGGTGGGAATGAGCAGTTCTTC
NA	TRBD1	TRBV5-4	TRBJ1-3	CASSFGTVNSGNTIYF	TGTGCCAGCAGCTTCGGGACAGTAAACTCTGGAAACACCATATATTTT
NA	NA	TRBV11-1	TRBJ2-1	CASSFGDSSYNEQFF	TGTGCCAGCAGCTTTGGGGACTCTTCGTACAATGAGCAGTTCTTC
NA	NA	TRBV27	TRBJ2-2	CASKERTTNTGELFF	TGTGCCAGCAAAGAGAGGACTACGAACACCGGGGAGCTGTTTTTT
NA	TRBD1	TRBV5-4	TRBJ2-2	CASSPMGQAGTGELFF	TGTGCCAGCAGCCCAATGGGACAGGCGGGAACCGGGGAGCTGTTTTTT
few	NA	TRBV5-4	TRBJ2-4	CASSTAGTINIQYF	TGTGCCAGCAGCACAGCCGGGACAATAAACATTCAGTACTTC
NA	NA	TRBV29-1	TRBJ2-5	CSVEISGEGETQYF	TGCAGCGTTGAGATTTCAGGAGAGGGAGAGACCCAGTACTTC
NA	TRBD2	TRBV7-3	TRBJ2-3	CASSLTGGLARDTQYF	TGTGCCAGCAGCTTAACGGGGGGACTAGCGAGAGATACGCAGTATTTT
NA	NA	TRBV6-5	TRBJ2-7	CASSDHGGREQYF	TGTGCCAGCAGTGACCACGGGGGGCGGGAGCAGTACTTC
few	NA	TRBV7-2	TRBJ1-1	CASRPHRSADTEAFF	TGTGCCAGCCGGCCCCACAGATCCGCCGACACTGAAGCTTTCTTT
NA	NA	TRBV7-8	TRBJ1-4	CASSPPTGSGEKLFF	TGTGCCAGCAGCCCCCCAACAGGGAGTGGTGAAAAACTGTTTTTT
NA	TRBD1	TRBV4-2	TRBJ1-1	CASSQDPGTGPEAFF	TGTGCCAGCAGCCAAGACCCCGGGACAGGGCCTGAAGCTTTCTTT
NA	NA	TRBV7-8	TRBJ1-3	CASSLLASAGTGNTIYF	TGTGCCAGCAGCTTATTGGCCTCGGCAGGGACAGGAAACACCATATATTTT
NA	TRBD2	TRBV27	TRBJ2-3	CASSKSGGGNTQYF	TGTGCCAGCAGTAAGAGCGGGGGGGGAAATACGCAGTATTTT
NA	TRBD1	TRBV18	TRBJ2-3	CASSPPTGGETDTQYF	TGTGCCAGCTCACCACCAACAGGGGGCGAAACAGATACGCAGTATTTT
NA	NA	TRBV30	TRBJ1-2	CAWSVLRGGQGYTF	TGTGCCTGGAGTGTACTCAGGGGCGGTCAAGGCTACACCTTC
NA	NA	TRBV7-6	TRBJ2-3	CASSSGQTTDTQYF	TGTGCCAGCAGCTCGGGTCAAACCACAGATACGCAGTATTTT
once	NA	TRBV28	TRBJ1-1	CASSLFEQRNTEAFF	TGTGCCAGCAGTTTATTTGAACAGAGGAACACTGAAGCTTTCTTT
few	TRBD1	TRBV5-8	TRBJ1-1	CASSLDDRGLEAFF	TGTGCCAGCAGCTTGGACGACAGGGGGCTTGAAGCTTTCTTT